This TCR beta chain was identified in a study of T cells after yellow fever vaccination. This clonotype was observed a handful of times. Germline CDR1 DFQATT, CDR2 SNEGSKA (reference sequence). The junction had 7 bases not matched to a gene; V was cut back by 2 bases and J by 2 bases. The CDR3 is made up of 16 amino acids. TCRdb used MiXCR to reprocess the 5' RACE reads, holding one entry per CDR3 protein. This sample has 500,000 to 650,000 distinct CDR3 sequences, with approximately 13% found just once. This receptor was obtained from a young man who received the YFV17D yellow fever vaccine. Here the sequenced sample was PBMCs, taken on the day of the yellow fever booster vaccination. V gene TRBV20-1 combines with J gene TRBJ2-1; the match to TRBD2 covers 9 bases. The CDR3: CSARSTTSGAYNEQFF. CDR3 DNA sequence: TGCAGTGCTAGATCCACGACTAGCGGAGCCTACAATGAGCAGTTCTTC.